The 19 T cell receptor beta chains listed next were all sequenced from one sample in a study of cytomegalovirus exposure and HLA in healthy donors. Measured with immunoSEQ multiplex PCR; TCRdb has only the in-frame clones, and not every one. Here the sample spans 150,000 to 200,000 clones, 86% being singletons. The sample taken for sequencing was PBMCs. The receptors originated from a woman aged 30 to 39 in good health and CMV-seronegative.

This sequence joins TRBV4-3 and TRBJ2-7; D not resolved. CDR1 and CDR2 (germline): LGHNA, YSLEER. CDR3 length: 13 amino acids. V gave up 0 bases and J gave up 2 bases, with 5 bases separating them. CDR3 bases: TGCGCCAGCAGCCAAGACCGCCCCTACGAGCAGTACTTC. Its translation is CASSQDRPYEQYF.

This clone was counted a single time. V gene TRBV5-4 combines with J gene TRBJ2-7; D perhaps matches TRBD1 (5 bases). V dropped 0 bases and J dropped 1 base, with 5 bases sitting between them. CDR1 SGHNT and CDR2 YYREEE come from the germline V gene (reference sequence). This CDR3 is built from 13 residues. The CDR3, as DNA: TGTGCCAGCAGCTTGGGACAGTCCTACGAGCAGTACTTC. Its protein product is CASSLGQSYEQYF.

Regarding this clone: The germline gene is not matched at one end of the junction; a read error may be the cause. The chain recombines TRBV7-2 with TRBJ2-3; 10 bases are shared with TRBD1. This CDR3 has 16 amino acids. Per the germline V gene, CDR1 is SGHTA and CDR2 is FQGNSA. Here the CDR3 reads CASSFGTGVFEDTQYF. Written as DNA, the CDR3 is TGTGCCAGCAGCTTTGGGACAGGGGTATTCGAAGATACGCAATATTTT.

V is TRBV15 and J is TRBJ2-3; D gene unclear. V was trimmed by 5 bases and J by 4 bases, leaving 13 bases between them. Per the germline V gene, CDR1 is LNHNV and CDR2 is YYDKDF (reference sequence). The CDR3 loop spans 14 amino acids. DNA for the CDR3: TGTGCCACCAGCCCGAACCTCGGTTCAGATACGCAGTATTTT. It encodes CATSPNLGSDTQYF.

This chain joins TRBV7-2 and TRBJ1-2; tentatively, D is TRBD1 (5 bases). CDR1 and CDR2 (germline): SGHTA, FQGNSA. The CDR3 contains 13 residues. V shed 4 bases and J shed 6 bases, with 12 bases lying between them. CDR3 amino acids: CASSSRRGDGYTF. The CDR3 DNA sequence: TGTGCCAGCAGCTCACGGCGGGGGGATGGCTACACCTTC.

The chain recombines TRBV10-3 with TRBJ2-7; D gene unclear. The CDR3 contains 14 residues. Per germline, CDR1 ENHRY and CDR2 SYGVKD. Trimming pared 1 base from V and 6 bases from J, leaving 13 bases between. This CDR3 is CAISEYGQDLEQYF. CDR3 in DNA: TGTGCCATCAGTGAGTATGGGCAGGATCTCGAGCAGTACTTC.

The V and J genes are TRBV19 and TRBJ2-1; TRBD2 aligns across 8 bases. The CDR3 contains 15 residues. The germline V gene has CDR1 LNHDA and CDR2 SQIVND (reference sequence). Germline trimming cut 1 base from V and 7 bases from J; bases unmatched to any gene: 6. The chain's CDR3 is CASSIAQTSGNEQFF. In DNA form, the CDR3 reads TGTGCCAGTAGTATAGCTCAAACTAGCGGTAATGAGCAGTTCTTC.

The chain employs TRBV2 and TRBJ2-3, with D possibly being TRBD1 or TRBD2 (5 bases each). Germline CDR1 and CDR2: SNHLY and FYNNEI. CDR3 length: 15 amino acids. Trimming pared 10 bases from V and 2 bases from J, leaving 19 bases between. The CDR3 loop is CATAGSGFNTDTQYF. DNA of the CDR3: TGTGCCACTGCAGGGTCGGGATTTAACACAGATACGCAGTATTTT.

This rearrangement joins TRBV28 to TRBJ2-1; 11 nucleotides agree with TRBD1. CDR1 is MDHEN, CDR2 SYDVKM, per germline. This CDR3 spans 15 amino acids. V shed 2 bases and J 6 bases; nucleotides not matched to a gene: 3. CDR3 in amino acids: CASSLTGQGGNEQFF. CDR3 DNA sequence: TGTGCCAGCAGTTTAACGGGACAGGGGGGCAATGAGCAGTTCTTC. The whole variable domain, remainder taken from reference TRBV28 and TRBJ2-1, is DVKVTQSSRYLVKRTGEKVFLECVQDMDHENMFWYRQDPGLGLRLIYFSYDVKMKEKGDIPEGYSVSREKKERFSLILESASTNQTSMYLCASSLTGQGGNEQFFGPGTRLTVL.

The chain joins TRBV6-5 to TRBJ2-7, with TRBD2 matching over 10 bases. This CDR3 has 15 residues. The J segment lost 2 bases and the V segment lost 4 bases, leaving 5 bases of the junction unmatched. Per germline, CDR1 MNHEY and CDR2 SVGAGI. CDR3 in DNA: TGTGCCAGCAGTTCTAGAGCGGGAGGGCCCTACGAGCAGTACTTC. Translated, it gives CASSSRAGGPYEQYF.

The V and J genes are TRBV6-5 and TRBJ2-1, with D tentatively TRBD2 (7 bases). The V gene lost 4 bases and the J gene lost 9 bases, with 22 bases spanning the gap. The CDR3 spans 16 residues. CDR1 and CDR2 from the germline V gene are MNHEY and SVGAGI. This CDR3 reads CASSFSSGTLLGEQFF. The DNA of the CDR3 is TGTGCCAGCAGTTTTTCAAGCGGGACACTCCTTGGTGAGCAGTTCTTC.

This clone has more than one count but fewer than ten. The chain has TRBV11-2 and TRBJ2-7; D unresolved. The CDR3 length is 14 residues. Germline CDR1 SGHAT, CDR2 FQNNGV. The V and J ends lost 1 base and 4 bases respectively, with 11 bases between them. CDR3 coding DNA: TGTGCCAGCAGCTTAGGGGCGGAAAATTACGAGCAGTACTTC. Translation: CASSLGAENYEQYF.

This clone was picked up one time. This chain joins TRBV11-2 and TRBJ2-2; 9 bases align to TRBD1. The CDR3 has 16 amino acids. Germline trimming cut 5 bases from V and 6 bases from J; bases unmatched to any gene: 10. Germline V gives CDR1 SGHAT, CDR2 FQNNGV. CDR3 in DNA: TGTGCCAGCAGCCAACGGGGGACAGGGAGTGCCGGGGAGCTGTTTTTT. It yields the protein CASSQRGTGSAGELFF.

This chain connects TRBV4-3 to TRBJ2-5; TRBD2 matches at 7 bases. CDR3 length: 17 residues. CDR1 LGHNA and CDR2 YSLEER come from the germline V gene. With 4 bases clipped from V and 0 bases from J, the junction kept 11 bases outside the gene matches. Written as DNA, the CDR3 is TGCGCCAGCAGCCGCCTGGGAACCGCGGGGGACCAAGAGACCCAGTACTTC. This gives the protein CASSRLGTAGDQETQYF.

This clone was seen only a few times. In DNA form, the CDR3 reads TGTGCCAGCCAGGTCCTGCAGCAAGAGACCCAGTACTTC. Its protein product is CASQVLQQETQYF. The rearrangement links TRBV2 to TRBJ2-5; no definite D call. V dropped 8 bases and J dropped 2 bases, with 12 bases sitting between them. Germline V gives CDR1 SNHLY, CDR2 FYNNEI. The CDR3 is made up of 13 amino acids.

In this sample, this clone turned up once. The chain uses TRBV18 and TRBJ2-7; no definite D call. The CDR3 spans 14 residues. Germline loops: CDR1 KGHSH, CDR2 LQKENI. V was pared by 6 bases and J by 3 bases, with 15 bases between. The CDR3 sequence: CASSPDTKIYEQYF. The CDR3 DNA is TGTGCCAGCTCCCCTGACACAAAAATCTACGAGCAGTACTTC.

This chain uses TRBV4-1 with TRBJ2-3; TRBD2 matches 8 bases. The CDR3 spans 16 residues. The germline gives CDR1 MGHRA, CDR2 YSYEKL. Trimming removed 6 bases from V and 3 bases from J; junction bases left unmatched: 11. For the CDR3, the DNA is TGCGCCAGCAGGTTAAGACTAGCGTCATTGACAGATACGCAGTATTTT. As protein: CASRLRLASLTDTQYF.

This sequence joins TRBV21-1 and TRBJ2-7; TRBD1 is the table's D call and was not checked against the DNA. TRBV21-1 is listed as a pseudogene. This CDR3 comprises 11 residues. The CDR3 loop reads CASRDRNEQYF. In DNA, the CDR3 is TGTGCCAGCCGGGACAGGAACGAGCAGTACTTC.

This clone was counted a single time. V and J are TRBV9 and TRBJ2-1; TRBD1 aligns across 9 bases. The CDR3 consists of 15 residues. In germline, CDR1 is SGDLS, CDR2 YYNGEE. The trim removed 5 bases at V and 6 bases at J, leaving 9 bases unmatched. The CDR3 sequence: CASSALGTGINEQFF. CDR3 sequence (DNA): TGTGCCAGCAGTGCTTTGGGGACAGGGATCAATGAGCAGTTCTTC.